Listed here are 9 T cell receptor beta chains from one sample, sequenced in a study of early T cells in non-severe SARS-CoV-2 infection. TCRdb ran MiXCR on the 5' RACE reads and lists one entry per CDR3 protein. The sample holds roughly 99,000 distinct CDR3 sequences; around 10% are singletons and the top ten take roughly 7.5%. Sequencing was carried out using whole blood. The receptors were sampled from an adult who was a healthcare worker with PCR-confirmed SARS-CoV-2 infection or an uninfected control (not recorded which).

The table lists this clonotype with many counts. The gene calls are TRBV7-9 and TRBJ2-1; 7 bases are a match to TRBD2. CDR3 length: 16 amino acids. The junction had 10 bases not matched to a gene; V was cut back by 4 bases and J by 4 bases. Germline V gene data show CDR1 as SEHNR and CDR2 as FQNEAQ (reference sequence). CDR3 sequence reads: CASSSPLADLYNEQFF. CDR3 nucleotides: TGTGCCAGCAGCTCCCCTCTAGCGGACCTATACAATGAGCAGTTCTTC.

This clonotype appeared many times. This sequence joins TRBV7-2 and TRBJ2-7, with TRBD2 matching 7 bases. The ends lost 3 bases at V and 6 bases at J; junction bases unmatched: 11. The CDR3 is 15 residues long. CDR1 is SGHTA, CDR2 FQGNSA, per germline. CDR3 sequence: CASSFSPGGSGEQYF. The DNA of the CDR3 is TGTGCCAGCAGCTTCTCCCCGGGCGGGAGCGGCGAGCAGTACTTC.

The CDR3 here is CASSLSLAGSEFEQFF. The CDR3, as DNA: TGTGCCAGCAGTTTAAGTCTAGCGGGAAGTGAATTTGAGCAGTTCTTC. V gene TRBV28 combines with J gene TRBJ2-1; 9 nucleotides line up with TRBD2. Germline CDR1 reads MDHEN; CDR2 reads SYDVKM. Germline trimming cut 2 bases from V and 9 bases from J; bases unmatched to any gene: 11. The CDR3 runs 16 residues. Together with reference TRBV28 and TRBJ2-1, the CDR3 gives the full variable domain: DVKVTQSSRYLVKRTGEKVFLECVQDMDHENMFWYRQDPGLGLRLIYFSYDVKMKEKGDIPEGYSVSREKKERFSLILESASTNQTSMYLCASSLSLAGSEFEQFFGPGTRLTVL.

The rearrangement uses TRBV4-1 and TRBJ1-1, with D maybe TRBD1 (5 bases). The V gene lost 3 bases and the J gene lost 5 bases, with 16 bases spanning the gap. In germline, CDR1 is MGHRA, CDR2 YSYEKL. The CDR3 contains 15 residues. CDR3: CASSHGAVLRTEAFF. CDR3 nucleotides: TGCGCCAGCAGCCATGGGGCGGTTTTGAGGACTGAAGCTTTCTTT.

The rearrangement uses TRBV5-5 and TRBJ1-1, with a weak D call TRBD1 (6 bases). The V gene lost 5 bases and the J gene lost 7 bases, with 12 bases spanning the gap. From germline, CDR1 is SGHKS and CDR2 YYEKEE (reference sequence). The CDR3 is 12 amino acids. CDR3 sequence: CASSGGTVEAFF. For the CDR3, the DNA is TGTGCCAGCAGTGGGGGCACGGTTGAAGCTTTCTTT.

This clonotype occurred many times. The gene calls are TRBV28 and TRBJ2-1, with 9 bases matching TRBD1. This CDR3 is built from 16 residues. Germline CDR1 reads MDHEN; CDR2 reads SYDVKM. V trimming: 8 bases; J trimming: 4 bases; junction bases outside the gene matches: 12. For the CDR3, the DNA is TGTGCCAGCCCCCTGACAGGGGGGGGCAGGTACAATGAGCAGTTCTTC. Translated, it gives CASPLTGGGRYNEQFF.

This clonotype was seen only a few times. The rearrangement uses TRBV5-4 and TRBJ2-6; tentatively, D is TRBD2 (6 bases). The germline V gene has CDR1 SGHNT and CDR2 YYREEE (reference sequence). CDR3 length: 18 residues. V dropped 2 bases and J dropped 0 bases, with 15 bases sitting between them. DNA for the CDR3: TGTGCCAGCAGCTTCTTGGACCGCGGGGCCTCTGGGGCCAACGTCCTGACTTTC. Translating it yields CASSFLDRGASGANVLTF.

This chain joins TRBV5-6 and TRBJ2-1; no clear D gene. Germline V gene data show CDR1 as SGHDT and CDR2 as YYEEEE. With 0 bases removed from V and 5 bases from J, the gap between germline ends came to 9 bases. There are 14 residues in the CDR3. Written as DNA, the CDR3 is TGTGCCAGCAGCTTGGACCGACGGAACAATGAGCAGTTCTTC. The encoded protein is CASSLDRRNNEQFF.

This clonotype showed up many times. The chain links TRBV15 to TRBJ2-1; possibly TRBD1 for D (5 bases). V lost 10 bases to trimming and J lost 2 bases, with 18 bases between them. There are 15 residues in the CDR3. Germline values: CDR1 LNHNV, CDR2 YYDKDF (reference sequence). The CDR3 sequence: CAIALGQGTYNEQFF. The CDR3 DNA is TGTGCCATCGCATTAGGACAAGGAACCTACAATGAGCAGTTCTTC.